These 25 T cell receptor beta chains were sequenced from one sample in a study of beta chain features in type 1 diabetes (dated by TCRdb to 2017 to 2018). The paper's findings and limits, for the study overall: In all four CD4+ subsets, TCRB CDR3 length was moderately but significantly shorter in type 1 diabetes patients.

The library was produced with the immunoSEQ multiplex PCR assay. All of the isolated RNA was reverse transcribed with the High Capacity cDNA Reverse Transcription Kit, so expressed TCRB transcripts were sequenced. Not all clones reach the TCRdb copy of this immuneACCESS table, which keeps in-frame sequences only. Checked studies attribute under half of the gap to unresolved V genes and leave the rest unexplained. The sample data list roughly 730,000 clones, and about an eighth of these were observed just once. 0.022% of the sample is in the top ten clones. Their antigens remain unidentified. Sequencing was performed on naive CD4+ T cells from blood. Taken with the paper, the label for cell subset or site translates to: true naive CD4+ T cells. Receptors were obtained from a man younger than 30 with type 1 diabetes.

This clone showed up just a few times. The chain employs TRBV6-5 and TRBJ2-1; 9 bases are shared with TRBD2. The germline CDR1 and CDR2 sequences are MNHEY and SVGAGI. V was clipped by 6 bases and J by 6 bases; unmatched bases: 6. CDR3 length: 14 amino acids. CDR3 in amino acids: CASSLAGATNEQFF. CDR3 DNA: TGTGCCAGCAGCTTAGCGGGGGCGACCAATGAGCAGTTCTTC.

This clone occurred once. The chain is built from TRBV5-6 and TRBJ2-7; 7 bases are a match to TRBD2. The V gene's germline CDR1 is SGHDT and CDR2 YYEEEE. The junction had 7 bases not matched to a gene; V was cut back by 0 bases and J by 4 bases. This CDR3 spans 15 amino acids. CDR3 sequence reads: CASSLAGGTLYEQYF. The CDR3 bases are TGTGCCAGCAGCTTGGCCGGGGGGACGCTGTACGAGCAGTACTTC.

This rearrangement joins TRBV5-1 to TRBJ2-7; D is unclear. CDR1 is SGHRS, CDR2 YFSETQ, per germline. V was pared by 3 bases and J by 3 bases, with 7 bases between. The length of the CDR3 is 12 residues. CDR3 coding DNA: TGCGCCAGCAGCTCAACCTTCTACGAGCAGTACTTC. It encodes CASSSTFYEQYF.

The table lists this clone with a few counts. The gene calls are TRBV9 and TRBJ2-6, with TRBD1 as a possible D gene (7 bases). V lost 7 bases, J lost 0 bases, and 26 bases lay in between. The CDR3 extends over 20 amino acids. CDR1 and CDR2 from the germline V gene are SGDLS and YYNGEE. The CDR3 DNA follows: TGTGCCAGCTCGGTTAAGGAGGGGGCTTACCTGTTCTCTGGGGCCAACGTCCTGACTTTC. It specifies CASSVKEGAYLFSGANVLTF.

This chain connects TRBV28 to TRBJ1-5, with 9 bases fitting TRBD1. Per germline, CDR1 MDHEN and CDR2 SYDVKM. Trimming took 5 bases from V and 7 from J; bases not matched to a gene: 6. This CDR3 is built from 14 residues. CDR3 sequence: CASSPQGAWQPQHF. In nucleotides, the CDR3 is TGTGCCAGCAGTCCACAGGGGGCTTGGCAGCCCCAGCATTTT.

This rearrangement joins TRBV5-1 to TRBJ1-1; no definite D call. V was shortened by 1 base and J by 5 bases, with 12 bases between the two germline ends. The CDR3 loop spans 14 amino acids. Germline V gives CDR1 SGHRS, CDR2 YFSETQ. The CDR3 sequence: CASSLTPRETEAFF. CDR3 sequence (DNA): TGCGCCAGCAGCTTGACTCCAAGGGAAACTGAAGCTTTCTTT.

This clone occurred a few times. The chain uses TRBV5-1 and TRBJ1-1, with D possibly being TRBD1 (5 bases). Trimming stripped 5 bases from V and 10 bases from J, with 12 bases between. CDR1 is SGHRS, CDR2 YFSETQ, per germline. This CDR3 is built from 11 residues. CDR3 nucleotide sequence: TGCGCCAGCAGGGACCAGGGAGTAGCTTTCTTT. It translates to CASRDQGVAFF.

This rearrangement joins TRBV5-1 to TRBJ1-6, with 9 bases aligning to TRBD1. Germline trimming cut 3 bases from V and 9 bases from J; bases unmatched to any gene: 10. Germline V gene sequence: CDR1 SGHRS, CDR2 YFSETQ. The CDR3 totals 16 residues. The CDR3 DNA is TGCGCCAGCAGCTCGAATACCGGGACAGGGAGTTCACCCCTCCACTTT. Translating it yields CASSSNTGTGSSPLHF. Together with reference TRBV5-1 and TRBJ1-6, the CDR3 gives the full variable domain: KAGVTQTPRYLIKTRGQQVTLSCSPISGHRSVSWYQQTPGQGLQFLFEYFSETQRNKGNFPGRFSGRQFSNSRSEMNVSTLELGDSALYLCASSSNTGTGSSPLHFGNGTRLTVT.

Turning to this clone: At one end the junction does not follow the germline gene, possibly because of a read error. Here the CDR3 reads CASSYSDRGSTGELFF. In DNA, the CDR3 is TGTGCCAGCAGTTACTCGGACAGGGGGAGCACCGGGGAGCTGTTTTTT. The chain has TRBV10-3 and TRBJ2-2; TRBD1 agrees at 10 bases. This CDR3 region has 16 residues. Per the germline V gene, CDR1 is ENHRY and CDR2 is SYGVKD.

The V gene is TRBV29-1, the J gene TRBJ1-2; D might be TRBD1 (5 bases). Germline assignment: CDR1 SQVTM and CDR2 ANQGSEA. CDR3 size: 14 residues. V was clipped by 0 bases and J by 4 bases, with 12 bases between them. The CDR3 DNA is TGCAGCGTTGAAGATCCAGGGTCCTTCTATGGCTACACCTTC. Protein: CSVEDPGSFYGYTF. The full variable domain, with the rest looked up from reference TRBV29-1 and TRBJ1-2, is SAVISQKPSRDICQRGTSLTIQCQVDSQVTMMFWYRQQPGQSLTLIATANQGSEATYESGFVIDKFPISRPNLTFSTLTVSNMSPEDSSIYLCSVEDPGSFYGYTFGSGTRLTVV.

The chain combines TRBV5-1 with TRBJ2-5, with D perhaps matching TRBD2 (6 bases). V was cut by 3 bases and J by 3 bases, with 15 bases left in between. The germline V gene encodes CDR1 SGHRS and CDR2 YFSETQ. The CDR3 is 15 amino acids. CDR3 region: CASSSGEQPKETQYF. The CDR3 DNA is TGCGCCAGCAGCTCGGGGGAACAGCCAAAAGAGACCCAGTACTTC.

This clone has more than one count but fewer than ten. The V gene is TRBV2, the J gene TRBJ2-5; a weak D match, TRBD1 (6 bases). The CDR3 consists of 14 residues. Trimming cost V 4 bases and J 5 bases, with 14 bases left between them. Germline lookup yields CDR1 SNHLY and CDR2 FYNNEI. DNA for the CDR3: TGTGCCAGCAGTGGGCAGGGGCTAGGGGAGACCCAGTACTTC. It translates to CASSGQGLGETQYF.

This CDR3 reads CASSGGQLPYEQYF. CDR3 sequence (DNA): TGTGCCAGCAGTGGGGGACAGCTACCCTACGAGCAGTACTTC. The chain has TRBV28 and TRBJ2-7, with 7 bases aligning to TRBD1. Germline CDR1 is MDHEN and CDR2 is SYDVKM. V shed 5 bases and J 2 bases; nucleotides not matched to a gene: 6. The CDR3 extends over 14 amino acids.

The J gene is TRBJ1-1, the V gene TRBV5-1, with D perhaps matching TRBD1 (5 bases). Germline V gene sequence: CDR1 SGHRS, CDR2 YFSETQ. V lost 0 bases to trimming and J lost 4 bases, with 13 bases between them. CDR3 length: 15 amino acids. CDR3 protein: CASSLDPSGGTEAFF. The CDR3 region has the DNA TGCGCCAGCAGCTTGGACCCATCCGGGGGCACTGAAGCTTTCTTT.

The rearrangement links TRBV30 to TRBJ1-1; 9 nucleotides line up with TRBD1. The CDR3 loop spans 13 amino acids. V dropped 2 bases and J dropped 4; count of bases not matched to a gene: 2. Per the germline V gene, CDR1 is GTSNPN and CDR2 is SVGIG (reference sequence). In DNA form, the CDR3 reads TGTGCCTGGAGTCCGACAGGGGGCACTGAAGCTTTCTTT. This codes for CAWSPTGGTEAFF.

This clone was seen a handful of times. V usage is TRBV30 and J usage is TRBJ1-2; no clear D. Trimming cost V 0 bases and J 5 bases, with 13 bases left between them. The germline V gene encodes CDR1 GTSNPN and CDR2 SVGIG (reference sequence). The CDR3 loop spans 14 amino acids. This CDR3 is CAWSVRGPGYGYTF. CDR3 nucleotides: TGTGCCTGGAGTGTACGTGGGCCCGGATATGGCTACACCTTC.

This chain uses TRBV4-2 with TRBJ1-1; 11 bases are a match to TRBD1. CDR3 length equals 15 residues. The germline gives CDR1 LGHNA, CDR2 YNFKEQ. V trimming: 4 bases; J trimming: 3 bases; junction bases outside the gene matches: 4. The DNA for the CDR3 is TGTGCCAGCAGCCTCGGACAGGGGGCGGACACTGAAGCTTTCTTT. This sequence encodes CASSLGQGADTEAFF.

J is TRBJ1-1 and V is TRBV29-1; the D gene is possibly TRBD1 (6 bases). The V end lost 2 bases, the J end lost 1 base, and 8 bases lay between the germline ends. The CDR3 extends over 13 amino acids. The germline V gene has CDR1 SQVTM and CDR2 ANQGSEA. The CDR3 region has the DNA TGCAGCGTTGAAAGGGGGACGAACACTGAAGCTTTCTTT. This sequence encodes CSVERGTNTEAFF.

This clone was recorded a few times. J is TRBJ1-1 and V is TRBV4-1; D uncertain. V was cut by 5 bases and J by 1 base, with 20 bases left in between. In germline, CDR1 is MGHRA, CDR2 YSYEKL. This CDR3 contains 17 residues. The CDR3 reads CASSFPAGSRENTEAFF. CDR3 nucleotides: TGCGCCAGCAGCTTCCCGGCGGGGTCCCGAGAGAACACTGAAGCTTTCTTT.

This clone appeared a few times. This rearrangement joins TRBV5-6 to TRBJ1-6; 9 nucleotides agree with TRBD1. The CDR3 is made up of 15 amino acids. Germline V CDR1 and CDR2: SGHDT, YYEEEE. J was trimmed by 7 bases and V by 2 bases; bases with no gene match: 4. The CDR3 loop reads CASSFGGQGNSPLHF. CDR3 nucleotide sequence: TGTGCCAGCAGCTTCGGCGGACAGGGGAATTCACCCCTCCACTTT.

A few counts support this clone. DNA for the CDR3: TGTGCCGGACGGACAGGGTACTCTGGAAACACCATATATTTT. Translation gives CAGRTGYSGNTIYF. V gene TRBV7-9 combines with J gene TRBJ1-3; the match to TRBD1 covers 8 bases. After removal of 11 bases from V and 0 bases from J, the junction contained 6 bases not matched to a gene. The CDR3 spans 14 residues. Germline V gives CDR1 SEHNR, CDR2 FQNEAQ (reference sequence).

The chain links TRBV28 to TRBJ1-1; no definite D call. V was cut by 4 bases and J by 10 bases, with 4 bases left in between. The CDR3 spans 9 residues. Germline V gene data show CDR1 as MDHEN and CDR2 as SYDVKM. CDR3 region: CASSSGAFF. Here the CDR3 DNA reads TGTGCCAGCAGTTCGGGAGCTTTCTTT.

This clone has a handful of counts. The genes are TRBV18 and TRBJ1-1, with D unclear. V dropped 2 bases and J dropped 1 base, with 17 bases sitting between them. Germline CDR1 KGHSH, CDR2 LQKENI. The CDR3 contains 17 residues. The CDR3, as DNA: TGTGCCAGCTCACCAAGCCCACTAGGGATGGCGAACACTGAAGCTTTCTTT. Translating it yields CASSPSPLGMANTEAFF. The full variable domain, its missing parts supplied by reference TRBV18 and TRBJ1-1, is NAGVMQNPRHLVRRRGQEARLRCSPMKGHSHVYWYRQLPEEGLKFMVYLQKENIIDESGMPKERFSAEFPKEGPSILRIQQVVRGDSAAYFCASSPSPLGMANTEAFFGQGTRLTVV.

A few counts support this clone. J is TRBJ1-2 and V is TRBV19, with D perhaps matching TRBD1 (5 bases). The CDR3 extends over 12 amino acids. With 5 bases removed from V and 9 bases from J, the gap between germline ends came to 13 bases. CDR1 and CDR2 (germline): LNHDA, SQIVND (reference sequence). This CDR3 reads CASSPGLTRYTF. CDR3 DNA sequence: TGTGCCAGTAGTCCGGGACTCACTCGCTACACCTTC.

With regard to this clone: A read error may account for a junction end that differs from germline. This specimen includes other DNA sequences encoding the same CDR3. CDR3 bases: TGTGCCAGCAGCGCCCCACCAGCCTACAATGAGCAGTTCTTC. It specifies CASSAPPAYNEQFF. The chain has TRBV5-1 and TRBJ2-1; D ambiguous. Germline-derived CDR1 and CDR2 are SGHRS and YFSETQ. This CDR3 is built from 14 residues.